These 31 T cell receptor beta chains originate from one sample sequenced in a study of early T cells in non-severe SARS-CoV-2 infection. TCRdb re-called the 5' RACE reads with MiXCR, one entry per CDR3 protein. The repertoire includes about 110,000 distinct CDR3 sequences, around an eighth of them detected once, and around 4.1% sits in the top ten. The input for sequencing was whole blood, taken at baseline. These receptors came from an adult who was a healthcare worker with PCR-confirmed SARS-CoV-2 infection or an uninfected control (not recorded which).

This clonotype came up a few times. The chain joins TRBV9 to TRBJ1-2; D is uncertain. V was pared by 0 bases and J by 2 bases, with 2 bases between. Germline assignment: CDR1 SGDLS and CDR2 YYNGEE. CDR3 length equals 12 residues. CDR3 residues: CASSVDNYGYTF. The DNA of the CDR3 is TGTGCCAGCAGCGTAGACAACTATGGCTACACCTTC.

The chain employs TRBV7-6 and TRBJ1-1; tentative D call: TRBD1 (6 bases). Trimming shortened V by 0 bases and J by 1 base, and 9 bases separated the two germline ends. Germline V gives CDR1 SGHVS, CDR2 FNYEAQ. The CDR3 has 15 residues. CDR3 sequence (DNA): TGTGCCAGCAGCTTAGCCCGGGGGCCGAACACTGAAGCTTTCTTT. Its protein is CASSLARGPNTEAFF.

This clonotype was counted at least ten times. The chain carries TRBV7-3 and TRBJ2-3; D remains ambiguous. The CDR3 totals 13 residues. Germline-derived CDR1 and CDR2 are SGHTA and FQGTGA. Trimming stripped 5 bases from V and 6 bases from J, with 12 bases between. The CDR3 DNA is TGTGCCAGCAGCCGGACCGCGCTGGATACGCAGTATTTT. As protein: CASSRTALDTQYF.

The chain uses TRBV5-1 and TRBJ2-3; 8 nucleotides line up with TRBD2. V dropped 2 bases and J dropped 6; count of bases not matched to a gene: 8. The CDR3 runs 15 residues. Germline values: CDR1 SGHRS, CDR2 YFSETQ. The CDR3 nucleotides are TGCGCCAGCAGCTTTCGGGGACTAGGGAAGGATACGCAGTATTTT. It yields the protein CASSFRGLGKDTQYF.

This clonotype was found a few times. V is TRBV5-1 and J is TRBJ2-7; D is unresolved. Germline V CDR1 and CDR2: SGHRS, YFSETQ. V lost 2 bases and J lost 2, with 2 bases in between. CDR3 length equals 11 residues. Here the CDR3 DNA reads TGCGCCAGCAGCTTCGCCTACGAGCAGTACTTC. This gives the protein CASSFAYEQYF.

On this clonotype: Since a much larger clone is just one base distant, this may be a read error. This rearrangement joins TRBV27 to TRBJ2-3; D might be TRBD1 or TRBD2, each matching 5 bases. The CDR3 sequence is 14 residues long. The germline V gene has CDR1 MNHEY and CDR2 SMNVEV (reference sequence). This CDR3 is CTSGSRDGTDTQYF. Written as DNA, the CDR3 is TGTACCAGCGGATCCCGGGACGGCACAGATACGCAGTATTTT.

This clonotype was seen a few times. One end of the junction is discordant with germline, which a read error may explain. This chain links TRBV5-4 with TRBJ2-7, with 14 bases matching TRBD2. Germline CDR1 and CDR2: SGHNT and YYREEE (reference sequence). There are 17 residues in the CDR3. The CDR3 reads CASSLGLAGGQSSEQYF. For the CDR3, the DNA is TGTGCCAGCAGCTTGGGACTAGCGGGAGGGCAATCCTCCGAGCAGTACTTC.

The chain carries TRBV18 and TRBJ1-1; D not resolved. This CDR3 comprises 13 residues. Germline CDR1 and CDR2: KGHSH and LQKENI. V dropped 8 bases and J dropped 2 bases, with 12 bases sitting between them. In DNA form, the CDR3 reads TGTGCCAGCCTACTGTGGGAAAACACTGAAGCTTTCTTT. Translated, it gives CASLLWENTEAFF.

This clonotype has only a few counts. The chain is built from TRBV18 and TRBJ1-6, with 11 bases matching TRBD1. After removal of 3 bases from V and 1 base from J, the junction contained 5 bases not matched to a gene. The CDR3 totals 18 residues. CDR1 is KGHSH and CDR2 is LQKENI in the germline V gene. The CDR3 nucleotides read TGTGCCAGCTCACCCATCGGACAGGGGGCTTCCTATAATTCACCCCTCCACTTT. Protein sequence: CASSPIGQGASYNSPLHF. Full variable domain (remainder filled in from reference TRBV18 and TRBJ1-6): NAGVMQNPRHLVRRRGQEARLRCSPMKGHSHVYWYRQLPEEGLKFMVYLQKENIIDESGMPKERFSAEFPKEGPSILRIQQVVRGDSAAYFCASSPIGQGASYNSPLHFGNGTRLTVT.

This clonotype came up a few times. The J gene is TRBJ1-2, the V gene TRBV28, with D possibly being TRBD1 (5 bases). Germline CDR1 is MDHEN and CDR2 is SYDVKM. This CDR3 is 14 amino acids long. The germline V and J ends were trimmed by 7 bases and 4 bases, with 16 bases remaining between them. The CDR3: CASTGTGQAYGYTF. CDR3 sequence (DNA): TGTGCCAGCACCGGAACGGGGCAGGCCTATGGCTACACCTTC.

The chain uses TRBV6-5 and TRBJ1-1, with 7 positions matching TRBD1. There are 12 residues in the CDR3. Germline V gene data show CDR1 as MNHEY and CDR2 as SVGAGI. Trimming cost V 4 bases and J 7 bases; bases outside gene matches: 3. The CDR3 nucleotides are TGTGCCAGCAGTTCTAGACAGGGTGAAGCTTTCTTT. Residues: CASSSRQGEAFF.

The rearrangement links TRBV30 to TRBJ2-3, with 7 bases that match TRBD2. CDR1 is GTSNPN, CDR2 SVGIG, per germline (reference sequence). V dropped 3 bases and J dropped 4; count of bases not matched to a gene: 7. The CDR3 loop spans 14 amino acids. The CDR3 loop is CAWSPGTTPDTQYF. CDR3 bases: TGTGCCTGGAGCCCCGGGACTACCCCAGATACGCAGTATTTT.

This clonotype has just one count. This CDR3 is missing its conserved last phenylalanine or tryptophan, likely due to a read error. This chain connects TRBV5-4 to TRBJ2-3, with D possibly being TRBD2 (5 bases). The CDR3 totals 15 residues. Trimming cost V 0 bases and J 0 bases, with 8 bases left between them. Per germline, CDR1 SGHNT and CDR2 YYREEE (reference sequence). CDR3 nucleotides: TGTGCCAGCAGCTTGGGGAGGCCTAGCACAGATACGCAGTATTTG. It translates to CASSLGRPSTDTQYL.

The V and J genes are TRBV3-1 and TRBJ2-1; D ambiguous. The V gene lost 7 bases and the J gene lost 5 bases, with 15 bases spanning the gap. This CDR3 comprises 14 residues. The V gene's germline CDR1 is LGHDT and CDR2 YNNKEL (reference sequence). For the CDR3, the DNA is TGTGCCAGCACCGCAATTGTGGGGAACAATGAGCAGTTCTTC. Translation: CASTAIVGNNEQFF.

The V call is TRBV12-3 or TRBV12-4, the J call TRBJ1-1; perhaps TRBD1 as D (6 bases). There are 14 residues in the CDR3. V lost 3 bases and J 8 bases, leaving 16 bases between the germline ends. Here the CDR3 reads CASSFRVQGTEAFF. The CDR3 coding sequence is TGTGCCAGCAGTTTCAGGGTACAGGGAACAGAAGCTTTCTTT.

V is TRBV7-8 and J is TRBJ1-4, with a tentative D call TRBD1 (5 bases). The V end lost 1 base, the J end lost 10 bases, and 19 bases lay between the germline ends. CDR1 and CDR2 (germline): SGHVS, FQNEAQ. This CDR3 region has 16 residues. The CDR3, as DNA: TGTGCCAGCAGCTTAGTGGCAGGTTCTGTTGGGGGAAAACTGTTTTTT. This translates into CASSLVAGSVGGKLFF.

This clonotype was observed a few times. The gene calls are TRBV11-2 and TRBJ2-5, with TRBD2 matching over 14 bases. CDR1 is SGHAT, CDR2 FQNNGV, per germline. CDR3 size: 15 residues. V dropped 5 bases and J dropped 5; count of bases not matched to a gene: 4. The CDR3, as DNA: TGTGCCAGCAGCCCCTGGACTAGCGGGAGGGAGACCCAGTACTTC. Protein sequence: CASSPWTSGRETQYF.

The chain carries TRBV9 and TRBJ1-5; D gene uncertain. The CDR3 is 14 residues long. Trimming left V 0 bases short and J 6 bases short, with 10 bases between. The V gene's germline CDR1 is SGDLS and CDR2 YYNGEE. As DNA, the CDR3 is TGTGCCAGCAGCGTAGGAAACAGCTTTCAGCCCCAGCATTTT. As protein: CASSVGNSFQPQHF. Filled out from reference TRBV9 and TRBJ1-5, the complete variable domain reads DSGVTQTPKHLITATGQRVTLRCSPRSGDLSVYWYQQSLDQGLQFLIQYYNGEERAKGNILERFSAQQFPDLHSELNLSSLELGDSALYFCASSVGNSFQPQHFGDGTRLSIL.

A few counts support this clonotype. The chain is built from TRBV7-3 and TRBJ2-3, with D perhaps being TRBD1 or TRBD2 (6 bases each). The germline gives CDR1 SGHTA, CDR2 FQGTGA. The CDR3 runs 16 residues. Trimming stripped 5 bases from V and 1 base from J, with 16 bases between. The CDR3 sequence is CASSPYTGAGTDTQYF. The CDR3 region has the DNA TGTGCCAGCAGCCCCTATACGGGGGCCGGCACAGATACGCAGTATTTT.

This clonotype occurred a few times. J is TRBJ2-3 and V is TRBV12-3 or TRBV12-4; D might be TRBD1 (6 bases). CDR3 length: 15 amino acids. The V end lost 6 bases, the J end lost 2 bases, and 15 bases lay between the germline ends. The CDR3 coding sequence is TGTGCCAGCAGGCTGACAGGACGTCTCACAGATACGCAGTATTTT. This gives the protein CASRLTGRLTDTQYF.

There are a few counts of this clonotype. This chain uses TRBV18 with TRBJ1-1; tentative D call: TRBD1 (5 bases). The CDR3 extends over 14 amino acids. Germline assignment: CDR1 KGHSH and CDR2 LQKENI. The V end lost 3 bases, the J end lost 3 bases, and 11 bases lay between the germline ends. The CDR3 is CASSPDITYTEAFF. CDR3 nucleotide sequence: TGTGCCAGCTCACCGGACATCACCTACACTGAAGCTTTCTTT.

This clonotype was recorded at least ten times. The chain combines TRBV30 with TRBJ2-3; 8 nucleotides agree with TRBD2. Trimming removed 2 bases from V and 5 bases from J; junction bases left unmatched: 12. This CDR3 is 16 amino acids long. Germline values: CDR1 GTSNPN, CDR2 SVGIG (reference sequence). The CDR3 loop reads CAWSIAGGRVGDTQYF. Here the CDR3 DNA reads TGTGCCTGGAGTATCGCGGGGGGCCGGGTCGGAGATACGCAGTATTTT.

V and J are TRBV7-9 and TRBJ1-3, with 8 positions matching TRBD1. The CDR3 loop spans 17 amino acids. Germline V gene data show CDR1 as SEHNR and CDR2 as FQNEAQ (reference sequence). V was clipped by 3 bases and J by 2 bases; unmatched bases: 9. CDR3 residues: CASSFRRTGRAGNTIYF. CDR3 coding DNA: TGTGCCAGCAGCTTTCGCCGGACAGGGAGAGCTGGAAACACCATATATTTT. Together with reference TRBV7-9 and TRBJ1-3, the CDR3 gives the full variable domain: DTGVSQNPRHKITKRGQNVTFRCDPISEHNRLYWYRQTLGQGPEFLTYFQNEAQLEKSRLLSDRFSAERPKGSFSTLEIQRTEQGDSAMYLCASSFRRTGRAGNTIYFGEGSWLTVV.

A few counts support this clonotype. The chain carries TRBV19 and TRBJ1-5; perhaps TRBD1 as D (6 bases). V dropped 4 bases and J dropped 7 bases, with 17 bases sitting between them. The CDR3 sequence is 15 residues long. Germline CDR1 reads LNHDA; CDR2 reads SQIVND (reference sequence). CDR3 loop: CASSTTPGRGQPQHF. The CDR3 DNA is TGTGCCAGTAGTACGACTCCGGGGAGGGGGCAGCCCCAGCATTTT.

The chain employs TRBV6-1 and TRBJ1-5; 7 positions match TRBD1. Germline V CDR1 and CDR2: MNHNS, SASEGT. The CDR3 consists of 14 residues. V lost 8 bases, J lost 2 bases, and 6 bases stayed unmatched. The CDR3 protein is CASHSGTGNQPQHF. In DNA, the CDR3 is TGTGCCAGCCATTCCGGGACAGGCAATCAGCCCCAGCATTTT.

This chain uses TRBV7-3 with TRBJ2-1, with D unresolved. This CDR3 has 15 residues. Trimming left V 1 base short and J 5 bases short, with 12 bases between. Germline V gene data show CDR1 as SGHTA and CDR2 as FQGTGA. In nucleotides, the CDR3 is TGTGCCAGCAGCTTAAGTTCGGCCAACAACAATGAGCAGTTCTTC. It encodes CASSLSSANNNEQFF.

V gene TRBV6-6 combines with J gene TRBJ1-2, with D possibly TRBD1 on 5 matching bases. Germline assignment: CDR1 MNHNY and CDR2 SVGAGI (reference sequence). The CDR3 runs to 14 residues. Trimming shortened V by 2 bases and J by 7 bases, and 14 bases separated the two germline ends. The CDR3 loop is CASSYEAREGGYTF. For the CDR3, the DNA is TGTGCCAGCAGTTACGAGGCCAGGGAGGGTGGCTACACCTTC.

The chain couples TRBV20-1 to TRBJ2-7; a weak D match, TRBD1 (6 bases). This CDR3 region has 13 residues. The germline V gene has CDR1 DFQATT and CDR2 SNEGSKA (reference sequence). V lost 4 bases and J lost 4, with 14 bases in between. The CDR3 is CSANKQGSYEQYF. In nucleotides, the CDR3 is TGCAGTGCTAACAAACAGGGAAGTTACGAGCAGTACTTC.

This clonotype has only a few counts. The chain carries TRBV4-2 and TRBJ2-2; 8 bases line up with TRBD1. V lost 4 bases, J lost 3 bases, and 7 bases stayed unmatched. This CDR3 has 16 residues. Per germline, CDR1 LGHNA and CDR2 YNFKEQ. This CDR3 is CASSRGQGMDTGELFF. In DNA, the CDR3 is TGTGCCAGCAGCCGCGGACAGGGAATGGACACCGGGGAGCTGTTTTTT.

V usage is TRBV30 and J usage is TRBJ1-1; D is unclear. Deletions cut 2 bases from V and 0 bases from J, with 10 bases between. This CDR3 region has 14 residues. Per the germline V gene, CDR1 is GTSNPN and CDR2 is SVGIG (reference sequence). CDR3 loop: CAWSRVVMNTEAFF. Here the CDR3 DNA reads TGTGCCTGGAGTCGTGTAGTGATGAACACTGAAGCTTTCTTT.

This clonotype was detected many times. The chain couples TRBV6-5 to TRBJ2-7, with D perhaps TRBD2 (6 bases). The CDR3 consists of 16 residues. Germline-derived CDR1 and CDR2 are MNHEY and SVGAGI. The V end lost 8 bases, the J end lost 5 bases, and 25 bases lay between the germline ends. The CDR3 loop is CASRPNSGPSPHEQYF. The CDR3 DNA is TGTGCCAGCCGCCCGAACAGCGGGCCCTCCCCCCACGAGCAGTACTTC.